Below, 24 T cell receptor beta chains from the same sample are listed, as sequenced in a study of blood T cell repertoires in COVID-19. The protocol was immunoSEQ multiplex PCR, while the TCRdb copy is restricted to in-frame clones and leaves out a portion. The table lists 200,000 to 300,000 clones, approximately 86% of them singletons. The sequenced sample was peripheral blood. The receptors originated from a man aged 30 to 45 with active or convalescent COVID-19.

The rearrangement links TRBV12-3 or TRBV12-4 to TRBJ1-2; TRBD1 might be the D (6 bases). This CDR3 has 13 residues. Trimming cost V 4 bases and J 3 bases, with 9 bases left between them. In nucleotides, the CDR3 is TGTGCCAGCAGTTCAGGGGCCCACTATGGCTACACCTTC. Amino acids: CASSSGAHYGYTF.

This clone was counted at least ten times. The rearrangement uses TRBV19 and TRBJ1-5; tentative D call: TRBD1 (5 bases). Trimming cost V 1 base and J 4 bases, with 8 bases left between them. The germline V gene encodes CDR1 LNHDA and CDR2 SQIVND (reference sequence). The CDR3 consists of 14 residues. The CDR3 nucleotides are TGTGCCAGTAGTATAGTAGGGGCGAATCAGCCCCAGCATTTT. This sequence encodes CASSIVGANQPQHF.

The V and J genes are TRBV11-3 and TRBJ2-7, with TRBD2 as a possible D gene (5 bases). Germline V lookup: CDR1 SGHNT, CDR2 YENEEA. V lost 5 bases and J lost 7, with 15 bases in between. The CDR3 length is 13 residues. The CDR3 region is CASSARTTGEQYF. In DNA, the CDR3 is TGTGCCAGCAGCGCCCGAACGACGGGGGAGCAGTACTTC.

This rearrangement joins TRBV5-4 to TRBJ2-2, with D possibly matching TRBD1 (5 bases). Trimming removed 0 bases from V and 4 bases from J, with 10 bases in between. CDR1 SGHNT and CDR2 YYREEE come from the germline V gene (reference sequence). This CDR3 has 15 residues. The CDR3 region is CASSLDPGLTGELFF. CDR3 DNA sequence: TGTGCCAGCAGCTTGGATCCAGGGCTCACCGGGGAGCTGTTTTTT.

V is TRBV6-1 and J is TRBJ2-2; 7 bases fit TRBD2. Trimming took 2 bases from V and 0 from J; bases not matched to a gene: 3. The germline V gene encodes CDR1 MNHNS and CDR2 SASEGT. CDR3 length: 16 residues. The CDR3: CASSEFSGSNTGELFF. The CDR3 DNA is TGTGCCAGCAGTGAATTTAGCGGGTCGAACACCGGGGAGCTGTTTTTT.

The CDR3 sequence: CASSQTPVGQSTEAFF. The CDR3 DNA reads as TGCGCCAGCAGTCAAACACCGGTGGGACAGTCCACTGAAGCTTTCTTT. The chain carries TRBV23-1 and TRBJ1-1, with 7 positions matching TRBD1. TRBV23-1 is reported as an ORF; its role is uncertain. V shed 2 bases, J shed 4 bases, and the junction held 10 bases outside the gene matches. The CDR3 loop spans 16 amino acids.

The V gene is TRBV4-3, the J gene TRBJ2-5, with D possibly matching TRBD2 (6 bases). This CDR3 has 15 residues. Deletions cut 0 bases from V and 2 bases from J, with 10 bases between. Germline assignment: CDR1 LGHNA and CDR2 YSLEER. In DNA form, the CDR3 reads TGCGCCAGCAGCCAAGATTTCCGGGGGCAAGAGACCCAGTACTTC. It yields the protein CASSQDFRGQETQYF.

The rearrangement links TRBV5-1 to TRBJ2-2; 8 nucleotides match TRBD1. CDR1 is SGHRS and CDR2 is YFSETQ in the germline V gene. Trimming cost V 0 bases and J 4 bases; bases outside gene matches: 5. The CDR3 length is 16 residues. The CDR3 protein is CASSLAGGAGTGELFF. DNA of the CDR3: TGCGCCAGCAGCTTGGCAGGGGGCGCGGGCACCGGGGAGCTGTTTTTT.

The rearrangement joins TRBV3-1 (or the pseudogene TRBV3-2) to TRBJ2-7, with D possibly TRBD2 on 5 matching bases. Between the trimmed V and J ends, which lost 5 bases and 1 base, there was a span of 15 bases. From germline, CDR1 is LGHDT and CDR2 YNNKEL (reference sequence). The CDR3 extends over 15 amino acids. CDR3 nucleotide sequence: TGTGCCAGCAGCGCCCGAAAGGACTTTTCCTACGAGCAGTACTTC. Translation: CASSARKDFSYEQYF.

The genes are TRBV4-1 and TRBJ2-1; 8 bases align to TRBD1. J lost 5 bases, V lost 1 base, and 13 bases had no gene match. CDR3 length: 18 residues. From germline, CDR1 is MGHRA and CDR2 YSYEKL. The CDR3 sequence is CASSQASPPGQADNEQFF. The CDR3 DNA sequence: TGCGCCAGCAGCCAAGCCTCACCCCCGGGACAGGCGGACAATGAGCAGTTCTTC.

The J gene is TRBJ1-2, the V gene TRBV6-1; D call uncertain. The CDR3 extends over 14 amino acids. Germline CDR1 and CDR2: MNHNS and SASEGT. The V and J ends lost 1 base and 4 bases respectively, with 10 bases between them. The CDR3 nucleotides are TGTGCCAGCAGTGAAGGCGTCAGGATCTATGGCTACACCTTC. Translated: CASSEGVRIYGYTF.

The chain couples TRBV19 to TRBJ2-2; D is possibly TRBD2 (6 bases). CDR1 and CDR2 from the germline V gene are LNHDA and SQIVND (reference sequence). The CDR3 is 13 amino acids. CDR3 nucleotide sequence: TGTGCTAGCCTAGCGTCGGACACCGGGGAGCTGTTTTTT. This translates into CASLASDTGELFF.

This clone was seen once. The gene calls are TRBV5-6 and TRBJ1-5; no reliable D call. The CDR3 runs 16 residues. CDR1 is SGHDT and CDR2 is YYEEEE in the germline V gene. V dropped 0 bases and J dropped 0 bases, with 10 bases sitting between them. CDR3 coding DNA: TGTGCCAGCAGCTTGGGCCTAGGCAATAGCAATCAGCCCCAGCATTTT. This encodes CASSLGLGNSNQPQHF.

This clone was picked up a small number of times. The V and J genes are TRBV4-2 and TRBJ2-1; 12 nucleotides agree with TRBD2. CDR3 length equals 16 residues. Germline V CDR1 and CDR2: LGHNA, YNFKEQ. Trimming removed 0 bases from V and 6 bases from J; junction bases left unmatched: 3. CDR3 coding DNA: TGTGCCAGCAGCCAAGATGCTAGCGGGGGGGCCAATGAGCAGTTCTTC. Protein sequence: CASSQDASGGANEQFF.

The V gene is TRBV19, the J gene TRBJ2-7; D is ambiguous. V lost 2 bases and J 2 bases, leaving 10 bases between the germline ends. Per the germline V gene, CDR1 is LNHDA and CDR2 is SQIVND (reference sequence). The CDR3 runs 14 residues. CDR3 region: CASSISHPTYEQYF. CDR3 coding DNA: TGTGCCAGTAGTATAAGCCACCCGACCTACGAGCAGTACTTC.

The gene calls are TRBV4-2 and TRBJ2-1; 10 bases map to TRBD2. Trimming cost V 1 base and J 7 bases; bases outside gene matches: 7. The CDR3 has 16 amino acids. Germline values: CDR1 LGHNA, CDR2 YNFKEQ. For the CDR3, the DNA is TGTGCCAGCAGCCAAGTAAAAGCGGGGGGGCCAAATGAGCAGTTCTTC. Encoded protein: CASSQVKAGGPNEQFF.

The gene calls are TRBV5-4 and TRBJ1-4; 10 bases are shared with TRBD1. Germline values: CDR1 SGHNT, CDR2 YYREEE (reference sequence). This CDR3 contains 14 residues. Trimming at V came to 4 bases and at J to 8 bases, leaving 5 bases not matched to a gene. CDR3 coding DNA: TGTGCCAGCAGCACCCGGGACAGGGGAGAAAAACTGTTTTTT. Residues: CASSTRDRGEKLFF.

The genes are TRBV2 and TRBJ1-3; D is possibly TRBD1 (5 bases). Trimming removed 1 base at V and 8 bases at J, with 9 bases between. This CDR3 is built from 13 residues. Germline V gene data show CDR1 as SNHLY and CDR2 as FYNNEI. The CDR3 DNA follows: TGTGCCAGCAGTGAAGGGCAAGGGGACACCATATATTTT. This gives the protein CASSEGQGDTIYF.

CDR3 in amino acids: CASSFLQGTNTEAFF. CDR3 DNA: TGTGCCAGCAGCTTTCTACAGGGGACAAACACTGAAGCTTTCTTT. The chain employs TRBV7-2 and TRBJ1-1; 7 nucleotides agree with TRBD1. From germline, CDR1 is SGHTA and CDR2 FQGNSA. The CDR3 is made up of 15 amino acids. J gave up 2 bases and V 3 bases, and 6 bases lay outside the gene matches.

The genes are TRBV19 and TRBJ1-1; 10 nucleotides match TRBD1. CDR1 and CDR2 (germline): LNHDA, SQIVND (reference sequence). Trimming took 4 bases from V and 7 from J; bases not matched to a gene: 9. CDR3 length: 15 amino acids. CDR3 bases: TGTGCCAGTAGTAGTGACAGGGGGCCTAGGGTTGAAGCTTTCTTT. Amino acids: CASSSDRGPRVEAFF.

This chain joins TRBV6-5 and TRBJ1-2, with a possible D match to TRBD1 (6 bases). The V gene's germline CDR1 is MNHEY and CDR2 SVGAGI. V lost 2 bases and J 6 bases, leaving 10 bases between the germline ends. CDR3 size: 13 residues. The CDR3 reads CASSYGTSDGYTF. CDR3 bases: TGTGCCAGCAGTTACGGGACAAGTGATGGCTACACCTTC.

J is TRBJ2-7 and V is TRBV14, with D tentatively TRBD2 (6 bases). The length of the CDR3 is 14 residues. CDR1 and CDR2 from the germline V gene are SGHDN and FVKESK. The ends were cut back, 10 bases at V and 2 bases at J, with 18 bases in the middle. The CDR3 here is CATSSGTGTYEQYF. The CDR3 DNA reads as TGTGCCACCTCCTCTGGGACTGGGACCTACGAGCAGTACTTC.

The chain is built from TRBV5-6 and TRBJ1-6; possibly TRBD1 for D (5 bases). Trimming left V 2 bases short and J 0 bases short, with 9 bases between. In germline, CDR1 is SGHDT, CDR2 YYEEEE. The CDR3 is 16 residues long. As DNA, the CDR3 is TGTGCCAGCAGCTTTAGACAGAGCTCCTATAATTCACCCCTCCACTTT. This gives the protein CASSFRQSSYNSPLHF.

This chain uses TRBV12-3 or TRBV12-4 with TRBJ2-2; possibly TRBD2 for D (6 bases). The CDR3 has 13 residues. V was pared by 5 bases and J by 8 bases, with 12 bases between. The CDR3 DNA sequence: TGTGCCAGCAGTCGGACTACTCCGGGGGAGCTGTTTTTT. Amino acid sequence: CASSRTTPGELFF.